This T cell receptor (beta chain) was identified in a study of CD8 T cells in ankylosing spondylitis. V was shortened by 0 bases and J by 5 bases, with 8 bases between the two germline ends. This CDR3 region has 13 residues. Looked up from germline, CDR1 is SGHRS and CDR2 is YFSETQ. This clonotype was picked up many times. The antigen remains undetermined. General study points: Several highly homologous variants formed a TCR beta motif that appeared characteristic of ankylosing spondylitis blood. The clones that were linked to disease were reported to be significantly enriched in matched synovial fluid samples from ankylosing spondylitis patients.

TCRdb fed the 5' RACE reads into MiXCR, producing one record per CDR3 protein. The sample includes approximately 520,000 distinct CDR3 sequences, approximately 5% of them seen just once. The V and J genes are TRBV5-1 and TRBJ2-5, with a weak D call TRBD2 (6 bases). This receptor was obtained from a male donor with ankylosing spondylitis. The sample taken for sequencing was blood, either unsorted or a sorted T cell fraction (not recorded which). CDR3 loop: CASSLGGMETQYF. The CDR3 DNA is TGCGCCAGCAGCTTGGGCGGGATGGAGACCCAGTACTTC.